One T cell receptor (beta chain) is described in this entry. This entry belongs to a study of shared clonotypes between healthy human individuals. Measured with immunoSEQ multiplex PCR; TCRdb has only the in-frame clones, and not every one. The data show about a million clones, around three quarters seen once. Trimming at V came to 6 bases and at J to 3 bases, leaving 10 bases not matched to a gene. Looked up from germline, CDR1 is MDHEN and CDR2 is SYDVKM. CDR3 length equals 17 residues. J is TRBJ2-1 and V is TRBV28; 11 bases map to TRBD2. The material sequenced was memory CD4+ T cells from PBMCs. The subset was: CD45RA-negative fraction. The TCR was taken from a man aged 18 to 29 in good health. Some clones in this sample may be carry-over from other donors' samples. The CDR3 coding sequence is TGTGCCAGCAGGCCAAAGGGACTAGCGGATAGCTACAATGAGCAGTTCTTC. This sequence encodes CASRPKGLADSYNEQFF.